This T cell receptor (beta chain) was captured by sequencing in a study of lymphopenia after photon versus proton radiotherapy. Study outcomes and limitations: Only patients who died were analyzed for survival; proton advantage is unproven. After lymphocyte nadir, photon-treated repertoires showed oligoclonal expansion, especially CD8+ Temra. Under photons, naive T cells and diversity fell while effector/memory populations rose.

The CDR3 has 15 amino acids. The germline gives CDR1 SGHDN, CDR2 FVKESK. V lost 1 base, J lost 5 bases, and 11 bases lay in between. Regarding this clone: What it binds is not known.

Clones were read by immunoSEQ multiplex PCR, and TCRdb kept only the in-frame ones, dropping some. Of about 26,000 clones listed, less than 90% were seen once; the top ten hold more than 3%. Sequencing was performed on peripheral blood, taken from a patient treated with photon-based radiotherapy. V and J are TRBV14 and TRBJ2-2; TRBD1 might be the D (6 bases). This TCR came from a woman in her 50s with pancreatic cancer. CDR3 protein: CASSQARGGTGELFF. CDR3 coding DNA: TGTGCCAGCAGCCAAGCCAGGGGTGGTACCGGGGAGCTGTTTTTT.